This T cell receptor beta chain was sequenced during a study of early T cells in non-severe SARS-CoV-2 infection. Overall study: Sequencing was performed on bulk RNA from unsorted whole blood, leaving chains unpaired. Study-wide points: Using VDJdb, the matching emphasized anti-spike CD8 responses while missing private and CD4 specificities.

The CDR3 is 14 amino acids. The V and J ends lost 6 bases and 2 bases respectively, with 11 bases between them. Germline assignment: CDR1 DFQATT and CDR2 SNEGSKA (reference sequence). Ten or more counts support this clonotype. Antigen unknown. Unique molecular identifier tags were affixed to discrete cDNA molecules. MiXCR, run by TCRdb on the 5' RACE reads, gives a single entry per CDR3 protein. The table lists 33,000 or so distinct CDR3 sequences, more than 5% of them singletons. Sequenced input: whole blood. This TCR was recovered from an adult who was a healthcare worker with PCR-confirmed SARS-CoV-2 infection or an uninfected control (not recorded which). The chain links TRBV20-1 to TRBJ1-6; D may be TRBD1 (5 bases). DNA of the CDR3: TGCAGTGCCGCGTACAGGCCCTATAATTCACCCCTCCACTTT. It translates to CSAAYRPYNSPLHF.